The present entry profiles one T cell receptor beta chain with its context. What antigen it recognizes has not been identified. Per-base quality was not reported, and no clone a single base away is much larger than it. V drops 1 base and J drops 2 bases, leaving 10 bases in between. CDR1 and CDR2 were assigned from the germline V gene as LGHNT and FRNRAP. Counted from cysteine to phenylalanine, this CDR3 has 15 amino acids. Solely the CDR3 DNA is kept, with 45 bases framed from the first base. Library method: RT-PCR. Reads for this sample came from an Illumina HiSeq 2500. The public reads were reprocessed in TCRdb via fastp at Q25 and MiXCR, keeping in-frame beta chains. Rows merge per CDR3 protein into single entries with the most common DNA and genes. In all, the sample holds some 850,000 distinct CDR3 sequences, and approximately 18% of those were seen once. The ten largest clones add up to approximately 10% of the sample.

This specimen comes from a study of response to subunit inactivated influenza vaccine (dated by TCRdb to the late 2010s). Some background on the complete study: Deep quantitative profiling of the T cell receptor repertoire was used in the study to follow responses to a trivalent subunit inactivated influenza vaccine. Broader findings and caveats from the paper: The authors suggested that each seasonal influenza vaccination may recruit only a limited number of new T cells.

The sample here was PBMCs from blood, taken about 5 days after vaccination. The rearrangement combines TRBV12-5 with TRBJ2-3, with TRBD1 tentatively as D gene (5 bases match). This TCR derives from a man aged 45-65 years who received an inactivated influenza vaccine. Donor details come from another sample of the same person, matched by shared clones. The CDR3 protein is CASGLETDFTDTQYF. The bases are TGTGCTAGTGGTTTGGAGACAGACTTCACAGATACGCAGTATTTT.